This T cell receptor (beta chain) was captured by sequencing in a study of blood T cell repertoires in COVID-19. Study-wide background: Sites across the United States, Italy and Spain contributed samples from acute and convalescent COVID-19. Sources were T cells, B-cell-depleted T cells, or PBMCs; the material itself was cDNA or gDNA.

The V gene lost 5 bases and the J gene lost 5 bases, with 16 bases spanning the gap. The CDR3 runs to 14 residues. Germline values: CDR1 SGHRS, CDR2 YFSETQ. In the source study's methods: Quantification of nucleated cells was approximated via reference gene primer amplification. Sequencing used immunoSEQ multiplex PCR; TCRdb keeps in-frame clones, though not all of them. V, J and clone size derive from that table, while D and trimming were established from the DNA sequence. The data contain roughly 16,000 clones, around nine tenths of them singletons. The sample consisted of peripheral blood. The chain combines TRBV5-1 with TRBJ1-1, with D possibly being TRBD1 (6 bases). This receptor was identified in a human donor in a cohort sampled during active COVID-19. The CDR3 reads CASRADRFGTEAFF. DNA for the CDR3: TGCGCCAGCAGGGCAGACAGGTTCGGGACTGAAGCTTTCTTT.